This is a list of T cell receptor beta chains from one sample in a study of T-cell memory formation after mild COVID-19. MiXCR was run by TCRdb on the 5' RACE reads, yielding one entry per CDR3 protein. Of hundreds of thousands of distinct CDR3 sequences detected, about a fifth appear once; the ten largest clones hold around 13%. The sample taken for sequencing was PBMCs or a T cell subset sorted from them (not recorded which). Receptors originate from an adult woman who had mild COVID-19 (a few samples of this study predate the infection). Cell type and time point are not known. CDR3s include the opening cysteine and the closing phenylalanine or tryptophan. The order of the fields is J gene, V gene, CDR3 protein.

J: TRBJ2-7
V: TRBV6-1
CDR3: CASTAQGVSYEQYF

J: TRBJ2-7
V: TRBV20-1
CDR3: CSARVPGNYEQYF

J: TRBJ1-1
V: TRBV10-3
CDR3: CAINAGYDTEAFF

J: TRBJ2-7
V: TRBV5-5
CDR3: CARDARAYEQYF

J: TRBJ1-6
V: TRBV29-1
CDR3: CSVEDGTGPGSPLHF

J: TRBJ2-1
V: TRBV25-1
CDR3: CASRGTGRLEEQFF

J: TRBJ2-7
V: TRBV12-3/TRBV12-4
CDR3: CATQKKGRQYF

J: TRBJ1-5
V: TRBV12-3/TRBV12-4
CDR3: CASSWSLSNQPQHF

J: TRBJ2-4
V: TRBV6-2/TRBV6-3
CDR3: CASREGGAKNIQYF

J: TRBJ2-7
V: TRBV7-9
CDR3: CASSSRASSYEQYF

J: TRBJ1-1
V: TRBV6-5
CDR3: CASSYSPVTEAFF

J: TRBJ1-1
V: TRBV4-1
CDR3: CASSQDPVNTEAFF

J: TRBJ2-7
V: TRBV13
CDR3: CASSSRLDSSYEQYF

J: TRBJ1-1
V: TRBV12-3/TRBV12-4
CDR3: CASSSLEASTEAFF

J: TRBJ2-1
V: TRBV24-1
CDR3: CATSKAGGSHEQFF

J: TRBJ2-4
V: TRBV15
CDR3: CATSVTSGKNIQYF

J: TRBJ2-7
V: TRBV4-3
CDR3: CASSQAVGGTSYEQYF

J: TRBJ2-5
V: TRBV4-1
CDR3: CASSQGGYQTQYF